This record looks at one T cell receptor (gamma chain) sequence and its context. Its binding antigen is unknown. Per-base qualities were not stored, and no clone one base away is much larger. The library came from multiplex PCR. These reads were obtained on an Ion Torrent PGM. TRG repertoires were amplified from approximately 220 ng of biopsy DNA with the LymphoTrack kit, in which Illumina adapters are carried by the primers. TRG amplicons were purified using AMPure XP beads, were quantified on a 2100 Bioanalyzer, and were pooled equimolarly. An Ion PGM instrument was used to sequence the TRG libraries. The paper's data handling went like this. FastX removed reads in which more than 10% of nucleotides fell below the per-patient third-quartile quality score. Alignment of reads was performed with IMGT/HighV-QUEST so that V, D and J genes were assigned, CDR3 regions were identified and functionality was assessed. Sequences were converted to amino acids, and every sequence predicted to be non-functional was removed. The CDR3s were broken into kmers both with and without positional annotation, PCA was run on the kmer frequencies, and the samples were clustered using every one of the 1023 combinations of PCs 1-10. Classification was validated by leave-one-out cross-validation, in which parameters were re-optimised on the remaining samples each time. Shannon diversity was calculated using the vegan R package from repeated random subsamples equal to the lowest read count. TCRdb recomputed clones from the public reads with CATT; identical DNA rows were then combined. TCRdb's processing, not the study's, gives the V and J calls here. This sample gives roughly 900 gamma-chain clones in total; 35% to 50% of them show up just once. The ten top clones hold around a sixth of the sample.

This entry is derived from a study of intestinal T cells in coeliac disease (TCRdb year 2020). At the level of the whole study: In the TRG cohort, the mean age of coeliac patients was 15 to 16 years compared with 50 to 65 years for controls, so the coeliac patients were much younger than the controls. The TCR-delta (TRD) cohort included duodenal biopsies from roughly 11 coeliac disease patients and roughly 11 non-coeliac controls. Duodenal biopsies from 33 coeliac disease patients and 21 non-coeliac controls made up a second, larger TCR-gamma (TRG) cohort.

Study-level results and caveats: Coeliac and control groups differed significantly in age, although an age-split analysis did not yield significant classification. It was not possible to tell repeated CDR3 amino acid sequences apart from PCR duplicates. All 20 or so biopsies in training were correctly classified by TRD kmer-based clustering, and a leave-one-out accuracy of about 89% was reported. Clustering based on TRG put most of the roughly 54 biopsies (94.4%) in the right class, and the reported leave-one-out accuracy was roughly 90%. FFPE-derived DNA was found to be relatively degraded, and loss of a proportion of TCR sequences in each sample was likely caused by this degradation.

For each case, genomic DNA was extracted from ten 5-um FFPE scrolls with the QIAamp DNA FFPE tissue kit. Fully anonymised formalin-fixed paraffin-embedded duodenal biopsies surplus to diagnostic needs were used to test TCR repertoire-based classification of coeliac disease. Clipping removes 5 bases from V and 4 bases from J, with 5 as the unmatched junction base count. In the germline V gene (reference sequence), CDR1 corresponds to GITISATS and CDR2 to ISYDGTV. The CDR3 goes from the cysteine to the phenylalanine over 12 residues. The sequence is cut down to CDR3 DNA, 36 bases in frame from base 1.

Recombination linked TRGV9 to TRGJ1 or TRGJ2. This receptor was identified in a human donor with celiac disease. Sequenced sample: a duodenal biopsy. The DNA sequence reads TGTGCCTTGTGGGGTTGGTATTATAAGAAACTCTTT. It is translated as CALWGWYYKKLF.